This T cell receptor (beta chain) emerged from a study of CD8 T cells in Susac syndrome. The study sequenced TCR beta in blood CD8+ and CD4+ T cells. The controls were healthy donors who were matched for age and sex. Trimming removed 5 bases from V and 1 base from J; junction bases left unmatched: 3. The CDR3 is 15 residues long. Reverse transcription used roughly 0.45 to 1 ug RNA and random hexamers. TCRdb independently ran MiXCR on the immunoSEQ multiplex PCR reads; one entry per CDR3 protein. This table holds around 160,000 distinct CDR3 sequences, 93% found once. What was sequenced was CD4+ T cells from PBMCs. J is TRBJ2-1 and V is TRBV12-3 or TRBV12-4; TRBD1 agrees at 9 bases. The clonotype comes from a human donor in good health. CDR3 protein: CASSETGGSYNEQFF. CDR3 nucleotide sequence: TGTGCCAGCAGTGAGACAGGGGGATCCTACAATGAGCAGTTCTTC.